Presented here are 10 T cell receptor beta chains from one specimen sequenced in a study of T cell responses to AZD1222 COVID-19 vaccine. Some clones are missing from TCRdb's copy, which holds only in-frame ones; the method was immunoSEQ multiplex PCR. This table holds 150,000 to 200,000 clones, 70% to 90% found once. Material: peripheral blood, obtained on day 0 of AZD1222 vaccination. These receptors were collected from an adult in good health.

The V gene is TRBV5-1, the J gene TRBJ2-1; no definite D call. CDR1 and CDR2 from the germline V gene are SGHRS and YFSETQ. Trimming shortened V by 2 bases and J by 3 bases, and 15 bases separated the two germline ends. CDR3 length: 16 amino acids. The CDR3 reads CASSFEGPMGYNEQFF. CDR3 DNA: TGCGCCAGCAGCTTTGAAGGGCCGATGGGCTACAATGAGCAGTTCTTC.

The CDR3 spells CSVGTLYEQYF. CDR3 sequence (DNA): TGCAGCGTTGGCACGCTCTACGAGCAGTACTTC. This chain joins TRBV29-1 and TRBJ2-7; no clear D. This CDR3 is 11 amino acids long. V lost 4 bases, J lost 3 bases, and 7 bases lay in between. Germline V CDR1 and CDR2: SQVTM, ANQGSEA.

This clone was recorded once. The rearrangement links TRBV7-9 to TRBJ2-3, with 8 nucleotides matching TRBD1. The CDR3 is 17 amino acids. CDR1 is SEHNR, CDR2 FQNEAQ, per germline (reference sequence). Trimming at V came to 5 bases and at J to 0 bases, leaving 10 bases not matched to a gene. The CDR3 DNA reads TGTGCCAGCAGCCCCCACCTAAGGACAGGGAGCACAGATACGCAGTATTTT. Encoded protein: CASSPHLRTGSTDTQYF.

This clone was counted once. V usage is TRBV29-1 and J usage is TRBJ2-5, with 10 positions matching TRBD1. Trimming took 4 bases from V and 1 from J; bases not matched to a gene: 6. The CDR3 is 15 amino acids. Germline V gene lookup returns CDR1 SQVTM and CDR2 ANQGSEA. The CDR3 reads CSVGEGTGAQETQYF. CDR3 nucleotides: TGCAGCGTTGGGGAGGGGACAGGGGCCCAAGAGACCCAGTACTTC.

The CDR3 region has the DNA TGTGCCACCAGTGAGGGTCGGACGGGGAGCAATCAGCCCCAGCATTTT. Its translation: CATSEGRTGSNQPQHF. This chain connects TRBV24-1 to TRBJ1-5; D is unclear. The germline CDR1 and CDR2 sequences are KGHDR and SFDVKD. Trimming took off 4 bases at V and 1 base at J, with 13 bases between the two ends. This CDR3 comprises 16 residues.

The CDR3 sequence is CASSRDPYEGQYF. Here the CDR3 DNA reads TGTGCCAGCTCGAGGGACCCCTACGAAGGGCAGTACTTC. This rearrangement joins TRBV5-5 to TRBJ2-7; tentatively, D is TRBD1 or TRBD2 (5 bases each). Germline values: CDR1 SGHKS, CDR2 YYEKEE (reference sequence). The ends were cut back, 7 bases at V and 9 bases at J, with 20 bases in the middle. This CDR3 region has 13 residues.

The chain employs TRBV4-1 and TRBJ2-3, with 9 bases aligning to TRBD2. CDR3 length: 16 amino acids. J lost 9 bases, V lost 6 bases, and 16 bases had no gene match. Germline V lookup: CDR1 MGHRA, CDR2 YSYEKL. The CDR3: CASRPQAGGPRETQYF. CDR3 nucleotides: TGCGCCAGCAGACCTCAAGCGGGGGGCCCCCGTGAGACGCAGTATTTT.

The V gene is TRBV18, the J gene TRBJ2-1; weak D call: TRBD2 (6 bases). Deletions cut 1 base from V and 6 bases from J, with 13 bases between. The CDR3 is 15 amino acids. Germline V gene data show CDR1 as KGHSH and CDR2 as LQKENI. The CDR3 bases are TGTGCCAGCTCACCACGGGTCGCTAGCGCCAATGAGCAGTTCTTC. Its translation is CASSPRVASANEQFF.

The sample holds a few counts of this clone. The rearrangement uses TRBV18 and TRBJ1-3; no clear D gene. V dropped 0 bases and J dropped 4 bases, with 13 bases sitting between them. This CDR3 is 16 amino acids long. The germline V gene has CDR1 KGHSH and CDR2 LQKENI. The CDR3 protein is CASSPPYSSSGNTIYF. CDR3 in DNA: TGTGCCAGCTCACCACCGTACAGTTCTTCAGGAAACACCATATATTTT.

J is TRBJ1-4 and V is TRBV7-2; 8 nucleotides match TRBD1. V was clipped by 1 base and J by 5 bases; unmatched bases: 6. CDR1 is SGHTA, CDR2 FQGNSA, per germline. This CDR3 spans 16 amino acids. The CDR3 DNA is TGTGCCAGCAGCTTAGGTTCCGGGACAGGAAATGAAAAACTGTTTTTT. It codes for CASSLGSGTGNEKLFF.